This is a list of T cell receptor beta chains from one sample in a study of cytomegalovirus exposure and HLA in healthy donors. This table comes from immunoSEQ multiplex PCR, and its TCRdb copy is limited to in-frame clones, with some not included. The sample lists around 120,000 clones; roughly 80% were seen once. Sequencing was carried out using PBMCs. The receptors were sampled from a woman aged 40 to 50 in good health and CMV-seronegative. Both conserved end residues are part of each CDR3.

v_call cdr3_aa
TRBV6-1 CASGLLSWGYTF
TRBV4-1 CASSQAGNLYNEQFF
TRBV18 CASSPDPPGFSPLHF
TRBV25-1 CASSERGKYQETQYF
TRBV7-8 CASSRSGTRSSYNSPLHF
TRBV6-5 CASSYRVAGTNEQYF
TRBV6-1 CASSGFGSGYTF
TRBV28 CASVTPVGQQSSGNTIYF
TRBV5-4 CASSQDDRAAFF
TRBV28 CASNPNGAGGSPKFTQYF
TRBV6-4 CASSRGQTTDTQYF
TRBV5-1 CASSSRLAGGIDTQYF
TRBV6-6 CASSGDSIWPEKLFF
TRBV6-1 CASRAENTDTQYF
TRBV7-2 CASSPARAGDTQYF
TRBV9 CASSVEGRGAGANVLTF
TRBV6-1 CASGGQGVNTEAFF
TRBV5-1 CASSLGSGEMNEQYF
TRBV2 CASSESSDRASSYNEQFF
TRBV7-2 CASSLVGTGDDGYTF
TRBV5-1 CASSSMKPDTQYF
TRBV7-9 CASSPSAFF
TRBV9 CASSETNEQFF
TRBV5-4 CASSFSQSNEKLFF
TRBV2 CASKDRGTDTQYF
TRBV5-6 CASSLGTGGAYEQYF